Described below is a single TCR beta chain sequence and its context. The data are from a study of shared clonotypes between healthy human individuals. Study in general: Three CD4 naive, three CD4 memory, two CD8 naive and one CD8 memory plate were used per donor.

Naive CD8 cells comprised CD45RO-negative, CCR7-positively selected cells, excluding terminally differentiated effector memory CD45RA+ cells. Within Nashville, Tennessee resided all donors, each a Caucasian adult. The length of the CDR3 is 18 residues. The germline gives CDR1 SGHAT, CDR2 FQNNGV. V lost 4 bases to trimming and J lost 1 base; unmatched junction nucleotides: 14. The deep-level immunoSEQ assay was used. Authors' methods: ImmunoSEQ output lacked quality scores and full-length reads, limiting matched filtering. Method: immunoSEQ multiplex PCR; TCRdb's copy keeps in-frame clones and lacks some. The V and J calls and the clone size are those of that table, but D and trimming were determined from the DNA. The data show approximately 740,000 clones, nearly 95% seen once.

The sample consisted of naive CD8+ T cells sorted from blood. The rearrangement uses TRBV11-2 and TRBJ2-7; 9 positions agree with TRBD2. The origin of this receptor is a man aged 25-45 years in good health. The CDR3 region is CASSSVGVNSGSSYEQYF. The CDR3 nucleotides are TGTGCCAGCAGCTCTGTGGGTGTTAATAGCGGGAGTTCCTACGAGCAGTACTTC.